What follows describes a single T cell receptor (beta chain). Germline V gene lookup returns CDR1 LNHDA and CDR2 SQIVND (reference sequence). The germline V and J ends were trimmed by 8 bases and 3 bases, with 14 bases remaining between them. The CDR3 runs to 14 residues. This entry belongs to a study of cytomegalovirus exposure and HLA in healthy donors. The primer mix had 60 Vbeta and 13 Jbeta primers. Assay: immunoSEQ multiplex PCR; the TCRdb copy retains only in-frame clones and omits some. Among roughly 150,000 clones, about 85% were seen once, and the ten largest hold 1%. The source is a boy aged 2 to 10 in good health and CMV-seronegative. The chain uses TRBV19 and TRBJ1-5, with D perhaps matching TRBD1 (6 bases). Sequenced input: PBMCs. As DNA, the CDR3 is TGTGCCAGTGGAACCACAGGGTACAATCAGCCCCAGCATTTT. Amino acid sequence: CASGTTGYNQPQHF.